In its sample, the clone carrying this T cell receptor (beta chain) was seen many times. Its antigen is still unknown. This library used approximately 370 ng RNA and molecular barcoded adaptors spanning alpha/delta and beta/gamma chains. TCRdb reprocessed the reads with MiXCR, giving one entry per CDR3 protein. The repertoire has around 130,000 distinct CDR3 sequences, 13% of them found once; the top ten carry roughly 7.6%. These data originate in a study of read filtering for tumor transcriptome and immune sequencing. Study-wide background: Transcriptome libraries were built from DNase-treated RNA. Study findings and constraints: Dropping single-read clonotypes raised IR-seq and RNA-seq shared-clonotype correlation. IR-seq captured clonotypes deeper and more reliably than RNA-seq.

The CDR3 spans 14 residues. CDR1 is SGHTA, CDR2 FQGNSA, per germline. V gave up 5 bases and J gave up 10 bases, with 15 bases separating them. The J gene is TRBJ1-6, the V gene TRBV7-2, with D unclear. The sequenced material came from a population of CD138-negative cells sorted from bone marrow. This sequence originates from a donor aged 40 or over with multiple myeloma. CDR3 in DNA: TGTGCCAGCAGCGAGGGTCTGAAGGCGTCACCCCTCCACTTT. This encodes CASSEGLKASPLHF.